The clone carrying this TCR beta chain was seen many times. Its antigen remains unidentified. These data are taken from a study of molecular identifiers for immune sequencing clone quantification. Via MiXCR, TCRdb re-called the PCR reads, giving one row per CDR3 protein. The table records about 500,000 distinct CDR3 sequences, less than 30% of them present only once. Sorted naive CD8 T cells were those defined as CD8+CD4-CCR7+CD45RA+. General study points: Spiked Jurkat TCR RNA from one cell was reportedly detectable among over 800,000 naive cells.

CDR1 and CDR2 (germline): MNHNS, SASEGT. The CDR3 runs 18 residues. The ends were cut back, 7 bases at V and 4 bases at J, with 28 bases in the middle. Sequenced input: naive CD8+ T cells from blood, with Jurkat cell RNA spiked in. Described subset: FACS-sorted CD8+CD4-CCR7+CD45RA+ naive T cells. The receptor's source is a human donor in good health. Some libraries in this study had Jurkat cell RNA spiked in. The chain is built from TRBV6-1 and TRBJ1-1; no definite D call. CDR3 sequence (DNA): TGTGCCAGCACCGATAGCGCGCCCCTTGGGCCCTTCGGCACTGAAGCTTTCTTT. Encoded protein: CASTDSAPLGPFGTEAFF.